Below, one TCR beta chain is given with its context. Its cognate antigen is unknown. The data are from a study of CD8 T cells in Susac syndrome. Overall study results and limits: Only a relatively small number of individuals were included in the TCR sequencing and HLA analysis.

CDR1 and CDR2 (germline): SGHRS, YFSETQ. The V end was cut by 0 bases, the J end by 3 bases, with 9 bases between. The CDR3 loop spans 14 amino acids. Reverse transcription used roughly 0.45 to 1 ug RNA and random hexamers. An immunoSEQ multiplex PCR generated amplified TCR beta CDR3 products spanning 54 Vbeta and 13 Jbeta. Using its own MiXCR run on the immunoSEQ multiplex PCR reads, TCRdb lists one record per CDR3 protein. The sample lists 250,000 or so distinct CDR3 sequences; approximately 92% were seen once. Sequencing was performed on CD4+ T cells from PBMCs. The source of this sequence is a human donor with multiple sclerosis. The chain employs TRBV5-1 and TRBJ1-1; weak D call: TRBD1 (5 bases). The CDR3 here is CASSLAGADTEAFF. The CDR3 DNA reads as TGCGCCAGCAGCTTGGCCGGGGCTGACACTGAAGCTTTCTTT.